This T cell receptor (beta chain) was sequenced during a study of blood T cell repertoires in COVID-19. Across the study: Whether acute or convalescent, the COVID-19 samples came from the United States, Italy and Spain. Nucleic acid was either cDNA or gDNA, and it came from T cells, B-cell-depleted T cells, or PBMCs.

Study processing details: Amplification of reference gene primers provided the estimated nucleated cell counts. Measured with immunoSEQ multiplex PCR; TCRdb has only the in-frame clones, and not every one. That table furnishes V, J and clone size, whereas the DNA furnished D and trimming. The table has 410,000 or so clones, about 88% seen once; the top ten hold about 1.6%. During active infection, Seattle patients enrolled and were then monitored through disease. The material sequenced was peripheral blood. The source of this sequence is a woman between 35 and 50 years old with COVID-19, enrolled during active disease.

The CDR3 here is CASSFPPEDRTQYF. DNA of the CDR3: TGTGCCAGCAGCTTCCCCCCCGAGGATAGGACCCAGTACTTC. This chain links TRBV7-3 with TRBJ2-5, with unresolved D. Germline V gives CDR1 SGHTA, CDR2 FQGTGA. This CDR3 spans 14 amino acids. Trimming took off 3 bases at V and 7 bases at J, with 15 bases between the two ends.